This entry lists 27 T cell receptor beta chains sequenced from one sample in a study of T-cell memory formation after mild COVID-19. TCRdb called the 5' RACE reads again in MiXCR, with one record for every CDR3 protein. The sample includes some 86,000 distinct CDR3 sequences, roughly 25% of them seen just once. Sequenced material: PBMCs or a T cell subset sorted from them (not recorded which). Receptor source: a man younger than 35 who had mild COVID-19 (a few samples of this study predate the infection). Cell type and time point are not known.

This clonotype turned up a few times. The chain employs TRBV4-3 and TRBJ2-5; the D call may be TRBD1 or TRBD2 (5 bases each). The CDR3 totals 14 residues. Germline V lookup: CDR1 LGHNA, CDR2 YSLEER. CDR3: CSVRDAGHQETQYF. The CDR3 nucleotides are TGCTCAGTTAGGGACGCAGGGCACCAAGAGACCCAGTACTTC.

The rearrangement links TRBV21-1 to TRBJ2-7; the table's D call TRBD1 went unverified against the DNA. TRBV21-1 is labeled a pseudogene. This CDR3 is built from 14 residues. CDR3 DNA sequence: TGTGCCAGCAGCAAACAGATGCAGGGCGGCGAGCAGTACTTC. This gives the protein CASSKQMQGGEQYF.

This clonotype was found a few times. The gene calls are TRBV5-1 and TRBJ2-7; 8 bases align to TRBD1. Germline V gene sequence: CDR1 SGHRS, CDR2 YFSETQ. This CDR3 comprises 12 residues. Losses at the gene ends were 3 bases for V and 5 bases for J; bases not matched to a gene: 1. CDR3 region: CASSWTGNEQYF. In DNA form, the CDR3 reads TGCGCCAGCAGCTGGACAGGGAACGAGCAGTACTTC.

Here the CDR3 reads CATSRDTQSYEQYV. The DNA of the CDR3 is TGTGCCACCAGCAGGGACACTCAGTCCTACGAGCAGTACGTC. V usage is TRBV15 and J usage is TRBJ2-7; possible D gene TRBD1, 5 bases. CDR1 is LNHNV and CDR2 is YYDKDF in the germline V gene (reference sequence). V was trimmed by 3 bases and J by 1 base, leaving 10 bases between them. The length of the CDR3 is 14 residues.

The rearrangement links TRBV4-1 to TRBJ2-5; D ambiguous. Germline assignment: CDR1 MGHRA and CDR2 YSYEKL. The CDR3 length is 15 residues. V was pared by 0 bases and J by 7 bases, with 15 bases between. The CDR3 DNA reads as TGCGCCAGCAGCCAAGAATCCCAGAATAAGGGGACCCAGTACTTC. Amino acids: CASSQESQNKGTQYF.

This clonotype was seen only a few times. The rearrangement links TRBV29-1 to TRBJ2-1, with D possibly TRBD2 on 6 matching bases. V lost 1 base and J lost 1, with 11 bases in between. Germline V gene sequence: CDR1 SQVTM, CDR2 ANQGSEA. CDR3 length equals 15 residues. The CDR3 protein is CSVEVAERSYNEQFF. The CDR3 region has the DNA TGCAGCGTTGAAGTAGCGGAGAGGTCCTACAATGAGCAGTTCTTC.

The chain couples TRBV5-1 to TRBJ2-1; TRBD1 matches 9 bases. The CDR3 is made up of 15 amino acids. The V gene end was trimmed by 6 bases and the J gene end by 2 bases; junction bases not matched to a gene: 6. Germline V gene sequence: CDR1 SGHRS, CDR2 YFSETQ. CDR3 coding DNA: TGCGCCAGCACCCCCGGGACAGGGACCTACAATGAGCAGTTCTTC. This codes for CASTPGTGTYNEQFF.

Relative to its sample, this clonotype is medium-sized (0.01 to 0.1%). The J gene is TRBJ1-2, the V gene TRBV29-1; unclear D gene. Germline CDR1 SQVTM, CDR2 ANQGSEA. Trimming shortened V by 3 bases and J by 7 bases, and 12 bases separated the two germline ends. This CDR3 contains 12 residues. Here the CDR3 reads CSVDDGMGGYTF. The CDR3 DNA follows: TGCAGCGTTGACGACGGAATGGGTGGCTACACCTTC.

This chain connects TRBV10-3 to TRBJ1-1; TRBD1 is a possible D gene (5 bases). Deletions cut 6 bases from V and 4 bases from J, with 12 bases between. The length of the CDR3 is 13 residues. Germline V lookup: CDR1 ENHRY, CDR2 SYGVKD. Here the CDR3 reads CAISERGGTEAFF. CDR3 DNA: TGTGCCATCAGCGAAAGGGGTGGCACTGAAGCTTTCTTT.

This chain uses TRBV13 with TRBJ2-7, with D possibly being TRBD2 (5 bases). The germline gives CDR1 PRHDT, CDR2 FYEKMQ (reference sequence). Trimming left V 2 bases short and J 0 bases short, with 14 bases between. CDR3 length equals 16 residues. The CDR3 region has the DNA TGTGCCAGCAGCTTAAGAGGGTCTCAGCCCTCCTACGAGCAGTACTTC. It yields the protein CASSLRGSQPSYEQYF.

This clonotype was recorded at least ten times. V is TRBV11-2 and J is TRBJ2-1; 7 nucleotides match TRBD2. The CDR3 has 16 residues. J gave up 7 bases and V 5 bases, and 14 bases lay outside the gene matches. Germline CDR1 is SGHAT and CDR2 is FQNNGV. The CDR3 protein is CASSRPSSGLSNEQFF. The DNA of the CDR3 is TGTGCCAGCAGCCGTCCCTCTAGCGGATTAAGTAATGAGCAGTTCTTC. Variable domain in full (rest from reference TRBV11-2 and TRBJ2-1): EAGVAQSPRYKIIEKRQSVAFWCNPISGHATLYWYQQILGQGPKLLIQFQNNGVVDDSQLPKDRFSAERLKGVDSTLKIQPAKLEDSAVYLCASSRPSSGLSNEQFFGPGTRLTVL.

In this sample, this clonotype turned up a few times. This rearrangement joins TRBV11-2 to TRBJ2-5; D is unresolved. Trimming took 5 bases from V and 0 from J, leaving 10 bases between them. This CDR3 spans 14 amino acids. CDR1 is SGHAT and CDR2 is FQNNGV in the germline V gene. The CDR3 region is CASSPSNYQETQYF. CDR3 coding DNA: TGTGCCAGCAGCCCGTCGAATTACCAAGAGACCCAGTACTTC.

The rearrangement joins TRBV29-1 to TRBJ2-3, with 11 bases lining up with TRBD2. Germline CDR1 is SQVTM and CDR2 is ANQGSEA. This CDR3 region has 16 residues. The ends lost 6 bases at V and 0 bases at J; junction bases unmatched: 8. In nucleotides, the CDR3 is TGCAGCGTACCAACTAGCGGGGGCCTTAGCACAGATACGCAGTATTTT. It translates to CSVPTSGGLSTDTQYF.

The table lists this clonotype with a few counts. The genes are TRBV27 and TRBJ2-5; the match to TRBD2 covers 14 bases. Germline trimming cut 6 bases from V and 0 bases from J; bases unmatched to any gene: 9. This CDR3 has 18 residues. Per the germline V gene, CDR1 is MNHEY and CDR2 is SMNVEV (reference sequence). The CDR3, as DNA: TGTGCCAGCAGAAAGGGACTAGCGGGGGCCCCGTACCAAGAGACCCAGTACTTC. Its protein product is CASRKGLAGAPYQETQYF.

This chain links TRBV6-2 or TRBV6-3 with TRBJ2-2; possible D gene TRBD2, 6 bases. The CDR3 is made up of 16 amino acids. Trimming removed 0 bases from V and 10 bases from J, with 18 bases in between. Germline V lookup: CDR1 MNHEY, CDR2 SVGEGT. The CDR3 loop is CASSYSGGGRLPELFF. The CDR3 bases are TGTGCCAGCAGTTACTCAGGAGGAGGGAGGCTTCCGGAGCTGTTTTTT.

This clonotype was found a few times. The CDR3 DNA follows: TGTGCCAGCAAGCACAGGGGCGCCTATGGCTACACCTTC. This translates into CASKHRGAYGYTF. The chain couples TRBV27 to TRBJ1-2; 7 positions agree with TRBD1. Germline V gives CDR1 MNHEY, CDR2 SMNVEV (reference sequence). This CDR3 has 13 residues. The V gene end was trimmed by 7 bases and the J gene end by 4 bases; junction bases not matched to a gene: 6.

This clonotype has more than one count but fewer than ten. This sequence joins TRBV11-2 and TRBJ2-6; D is ambiguous. V dropped 5 bases and J dropped 0 bases, with 17 bases sitting between them. The germline V gene encodes CDR1 SGHAT and CDR2 FQNNGV. The CDR3 is 18 residues long. CDR3 DNA sequence: TGTGCCAGCAGCCACCAGGTTGTTTCAGGCTCTGGGGCCAACGTCCTGACTTTC. Amino acids: CASSHQVVSGSGANVLTF.

CDR3 bases: TGCGCCAGCAGCCCGCGACAGGGATTGGGAGAGCAGTACGTC. The encoded protein is CASSPRQGLGEQYV. This chain links TRBV4-1 with TRBJ2-7; 7 bases align to TRBD1. Germline trimming cut 4 bases from V and 7 bases from J; bases unmatched to any gene: 10. Per germline, CDR1 MGHRA and CDR2 YSYEKL. The CDR3 covers 14 residues.

The chain employs TRBV29-1 and TRBJ2-2; a weak D match, TRBD1 (5 bases). Trimming left V 4 bases short and J 0 bases short, with 15 bases between. CDR3 length: 16 residues. Looked up from germline, CDR1 is SQVTM and CDR2 is ANQGSEA. CDR3 protein: CSVGDRALANTGELFF. The CDR3 DNA follows: TGCAGCGTTGGTGACAGAGCGCTCGCGAACACCGGGGAGCTGTTTTTT.

This clonotype was seen more than once but under ten times. The chain uses TRBV5-1 and TRBJ2-7, with D perhaps matching TRBD1 (5 bases). Germline CDR1 reads SGHRS; CDR2 reads YFSETQ. Trimming left V 5 bases short and J 0 bases short, with 9 bases between. The length of the CDR3 is 13 residues. The CDR3 DNA follows: TGCGCCAGCAGAGGGGCCAGCTCCTACGAGCAGTACTTC. Translation: CASRGASSYEQYF. Using reference TRBV5-1 and TRBJ2-7 for the parts outside the CDR3, the full variable domain is KAGVTQTPRYLIKTRGQQVTLSCSPISGHRSVSWYQQTPGQGLQFLFEYFSETQRNKGNFPGRFSGRQFSNSRSEMNVSTLELGDSALYLCASRGASSYEQYFGPGTRLTVT.

The chain employs TRBV20-1 and TRBJ2-7; D might be TRBD2 (6 bases). Trimming cost V 6 bases and J 1 base, with 19 bases left between them. The CDR3 totals 15 residues. Germline CDR1 is DFQATT and CDR2 is SNEGSKA (reference sequence). CDR3 protein: CSAPNPGLQSYEQYV. CDR3 sequence (DNA): TGCAGTGCCCCGAACCCGGGACTCCAGTCCTACGAGCAGTACGTC.

The sample holds a few counts of this clonotype. The DNA for the CDR3 is TGTGCCGTTAGGGGTAACACTGAAGCTTTCTTT. Its protein product is CAVRGNTEAFF. The chain uses TRBV2 and TRBJ1-1; D possibly corresponds to TRBD1 (5 bases). Germline values: CDR1 SNHLY, CDR2 FYNNEI. The CDR3 spans 11 residues. V shed 11 bases and J shed 2 bases, with 9 bases lying between them.

The J gene is TRBJ1-6, the V gene TRBV27; 7 bases match TRBD1. Germline V CDR1 and CDR2: MNHEY, SMNVEV (reference sequence). V trimming: 6 bases; J trimming: 8 bases; junction bases outside the gene matches: 4. The CDR3 spans 13 residues. CDR3 coding DNA: TGTGCCAGCAGGACAGGGTTCTATTCACCCCTCCACTTT. This codes for CASRTGFYSPLHF.

This clonotype was seen more than once but under ten times. V usage is TRBV6-1 and J usage is TRBJ2-5, with 7 bases fitting TRBD2. Germline V gives CDR1 MNHNS, CDR2 SASEGT. This CDR3 is built from 16 residues. V lost 2 bases, J lost 2 bases, and 8 bases stayed unmatched. CDR3 protein: CASSEPLPSGQETQYF. Written as DNA, the CDR3 is TGTGCCAGCAGTGAACCCTTGCCTAGCGGACAAGAGACCCAGTACTTC.

This clonotype occurred many times. The gene calls are TRBV28 and TRBJ2-5; maybe TRBD2 (6 bases). The V gene's germline CDR1 is MDHEN and CDR2 SYDVKM. The CDR3 sequence is 16 residues long. The V and J ends lost 3 bases and 5 bases respectively, with 19 bases between them. The CDR3 region is CASSFPRRRGRETQYF. The CDR3 nucleotides read TGTGCCAGCAGTTTTCCCCGGCGGCGGGGAAGGGAGACCCAGTACTTC.

This clonotype appeared a few times. For the CDR3, the DNA is TGTGCCAGCAGCCTAGGGACAGGGAACACCGGGGAGCTGTTTTTT. Its protein is CASSLGTGNTGELFF. This chain connects TRBV7-2 to TRBJ2-2; TRBD1 aligns across 8 bases. Per the germline V gene, CDR1 is SGHTA and CDR2 is FQGNSA. V was pared by 5 bases and J by 1 base, with 3 bases of the junction left unmatched. This CDR3 is built from 15 residues.

This clonotype was counted only a few times. The chain has TRBV11-2 and TRBJ2-5; 7 positions match TRBD2. The length of the CDR3 is 15 residues. Per germline, CDR1 SGHAT and CDR2 FQNNGV. The trim removed 5 bases at V and 0 bases at J, leaving 6 bases unmatched. This chain's CDR3 is CASSRGGGNQETQYF. The CDR3 nucleotides are TGTGCCAGCAGCAGAGGCGGGGGAAACCAAGAGACCCAGTACTTC.